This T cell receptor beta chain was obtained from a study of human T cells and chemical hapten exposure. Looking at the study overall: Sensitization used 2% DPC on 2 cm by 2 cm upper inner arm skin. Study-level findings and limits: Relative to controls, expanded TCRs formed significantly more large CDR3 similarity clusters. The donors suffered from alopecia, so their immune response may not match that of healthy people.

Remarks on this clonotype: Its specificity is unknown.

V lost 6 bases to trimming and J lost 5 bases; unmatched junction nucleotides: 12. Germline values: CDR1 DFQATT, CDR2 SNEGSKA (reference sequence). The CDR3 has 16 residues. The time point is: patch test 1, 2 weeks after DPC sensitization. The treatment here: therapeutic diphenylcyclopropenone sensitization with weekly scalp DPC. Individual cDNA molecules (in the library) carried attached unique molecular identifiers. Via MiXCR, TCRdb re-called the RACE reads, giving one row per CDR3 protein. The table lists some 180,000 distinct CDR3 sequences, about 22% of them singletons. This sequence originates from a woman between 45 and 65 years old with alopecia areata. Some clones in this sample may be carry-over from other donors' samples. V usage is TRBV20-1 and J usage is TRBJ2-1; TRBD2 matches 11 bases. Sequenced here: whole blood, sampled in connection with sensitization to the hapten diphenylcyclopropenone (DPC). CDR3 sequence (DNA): TGCAGTGCAAAAGCATCCCCGGGACTAGCGGACAATGAGCAGTTCTTC. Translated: CSAKASPGLADNEQFF.